This T cell receptor beta chain was identified in a study of shared clonotypes between healthy human individuals. Study context: Per donor, three plates held CD4 naive cells, three held CD4 memory, two held CD8 naive and one held CD8 memory. The study, taken as a whole, reports: Non-shared clonotypes displayed generation probabilities falling below those of clonotypes present in all four donors. The researchers took only blood, and tissue repertoires probably look different.

Naive CD8 cells, CD45RO-negative and positively selected for CCR7, excluded terminally differentiated effector memory CD45RA+ cells. V lost 2 bases to trimming and J lost 0 bases, with 4 bases between them. Germline values: CDR1 MNHEY, CDR2 SMNVEV (reference sequence). The CDR3 loop spans 13 amino acids. A remark on this clone: Its antigen is unidentified. This CDR3 is also generated by other DNA sequences in the sample.

TCRdb keeps only in-frame clones here, not all; method: immunoSEQ multiplex PCR. In the table there are 550,000 to 750,000 clones, 95% of which are singletons. This clonotype was obtained from a woman in her 30s in good health. The sequenced material came from naive CD8+ T cells sorted from blood. The chain couples TRBV27 to TRBJ1-1; unclear D gene. The CDR3 DNA is TGTGCCAGCAGTTTAGGAATGAACACTGAAGCTTTCTTT. The encoded protein is CASSLGMNTEAFF.